What follows is one T cell receptor (beta chain) and its context. Measured with immunoSEQ multiplex PCR; TCRdb has only the in-frame clones, and not every one. The sample includes fewer than 200,000 clones, about 83% of them seen just once. This record belongs to a study of blood T cell repertoires in COVID-19. In the study overall: Specimens from acute and convalescent COVID-19 originated in the United States, Italy and Spain.

CDR1 WSHSY and CDR2 SAAADI come from the germline V gene. Trimming at V came to 7 bases and at J to 5 bases, leaving 6 bases not matched to a gene. This CDR3 is 13 amino acids long. The clonotype originates from a woman in her seventies who had recovered from COVID-19. Sample: peripheral blood. The V and J genes are TRBV10-2 and TRBJ2-5; 8 bases are shared with TRBD1. The CDR3 sequence is CASTGQVMETQYF. CDR3 sequence (DNA): TGCGCCAGCACGGGACAGGTGATGGAGACCCAGTACTTC.